The 8 T cell receptor beta chains below all came from one sample that was sequenced in a study of cytomegalovirus exposure and HLA in healthy donors. PCR amplification relied on 60 Vbeta primers (plus 13 Jbeta primers). Some clones are missing from TCRdb's copy, which holds only in-frame ones; the method was immunoSEQ multiplex PCR. The sample lists tens of thousands of clones, 70% to 80% seen once, with roughly 3% in the top ten. The specimen sequenced was PBMCs. These receptors were obtained from a man aged 45-65 years in good health and CMV-seropositive.

This clone occurred once. V usage is TRBV6-5 and J usage is TRBJ2-3; TRBD2 agrees at 8 bases. Germline values: CDR1 MNHEY, CDR2 SVGAGI. The V and J ends lost 0 bases and 5 bases, in that order; junction bases with no gene match: 7. This CDR3 contains 16 residues. This chain's CDR3 is CASSYSKAGVEDTQYF. The CDR3 DNA follows: TGTGCCAGCAGTTACTCGAAAGCGGGAGTGGAAGATACGCAGTATTTT.

The J gene is TRBJ2-3, the V gene TRBV7-3; D is possibly TRBD2 (6 bases). CDR3 size: 17 residues. With 6 bases removed from V and 0 bases from J, the gap between germline ends came to 19 bases. CDR1 is SGHTA and CDR2 is FQGTGA in the germline V gene. The CDR3 spells CASSSRPSALSTDTQYF. The CDR3 region has the DNA TGTGCCAGCAGTTCCCGTCCTAGCGCCCTTAGCACAGATACGCAGTATTTT.

The rearrangement joins TRBV19 to TRBJ2-1; 9 bases are shared with TRBD1. After removal of 5 bases from V and 0 bases from J, the junction contained 11 bases not matched to a gene. The germline V gene has CDR1 LNHDA and CDR2 SQIVND (reference sequence). The CDR3 totals 18 residues. The CDR3 loop reads CASSPPPGTGFSYNEQFF. The CDR3 DNA reads as TGTGCCAGTAGTCCGCCACCCGGGACAGGGTTCTCCTACAATGAGCAGTTCTTC.

The gene calls are TRBV15 and TRBJ2-2, with TRBD2 identical over 8 bases. The CDR3 extends over 16 amino acids. Germline trimming cut 3 bases from V and 4 bases from J; bases unmatched to any gene: 7. Germline loops: CDR1 LNHNV, CDR2 YYDKDF (reference sequence). CDR3: CATSSPGLGGTGELFF. Here the CDR3 DNA reads TGTGCCACCAGCAGTCCGGGACTAGGAGGCACCGGGGAGCTGTTTTTT.

This clone showed up just once. The V and J genes are TRBV5-6 and TRBJ2-5; D possibly corresponds to TRBD1 (7 bases). CDR3 length: 14 amino acids. CDR1 is SGHDT, CDR2 YYEEEE, per germline. With 2 bases removed from V and 4 bases from J, the gap between germline ends came to 12 bases. CDR3 sequence: CASSLAGGGETQYF. The DNA for the CDR3 is TGTGCCAGCAGCTTAGCAGGGGGAGGAGAGACCCAGTACTTC.

V gene TRBV29-1 combines with J gene TRBJ1-1, with D unresolved. The CDR3 length is 11 residues. Germline V lookup: CDR1 SQVTM, CDR2 ANQGSEA. The germline V and J ends were trimmed by 3 bases and 2 bases, with 4 bases remaining between them. The CDR3 nucleotides are TGCAGCGTTGATAGTAACACTGAAGCTTTCTTT. It translates to CSVDSNTEAFF.

The CDR3: CASSLGLDRGTETQYF. CDR3 in DNA: TGTGCCAGCAGCTTAGGTCTCGACAGGGGGACGGAGACCCAGTACTTC. This chain connects TRBV11-2 to TRBJ2-5; TRBD1 matches at 9 bases. CDR3 size: 16 residues. V dropped 1 base and J dropped 5; count of bases not matched to a gene: 8. The V gene's germline CDR1 is SGHAT and CDR2 FQNNGV.

The chain employs TRBV5-1 and TRBJ1-2; D is unclear. V lost 0 bases and J lost 13, with 10 bases in between. The CDR3 loop spans 11 amino acids. Germline lookup yields CDR1 SGHRS and CDR2 YFSETQ. The CDR3 loop reads CASSLDHCRTF. The CDR3 nucleotides read TGCGCCAGCAGCTTGGATCACTGTCGCACCTTC.